The next 20 T cell receptor beta chains were all read from a single sample in a study of T cell responses to AZD1222 COVID-19 vaccine. TCRdb keeps only in-frame clones here, not all; method: immunoSEQ multiplex PCR. The repertoire includes 150,000 or so clones, roughly 87% of them detected once, and 4.5% to 6% sits in the top ten. The material sequenced was peripheral blood, taken on day 0 of AZD1222 vaccination. The receptors stem from an adult in good health.

J is TRBJ2-5 and V is TRBV10-1, with 11 bases lining up with TRBD2. Germline V lookup: CDR1 WNHNN, CDR2 SYGVQD (reference sequence). The CDR3 totals 21 residues. Trimming cost V 8 bases and J 5 bases; bases outside gene matches: 28. The CDR3 sequence: CASARQKTSGTLTRLYETQYF. The CDR3 DNA reads TGCGCCAGCGCGAGACAAAAGACTAGCGGGACCCTCACCCGGCTTTATGAGACCCAGTACTTC.

V and J are TRBV4-1 and TRBJ1-4; 7 positions agree with TRBD1. CDR1 and CDR2 (germline): MGHRA, YSYEKL. This CDR3 has 12 amino acids. Here the CDR3 DNA reads TGCGCTTCGACAGGGACCAATGAAAAACTGTTTTTT. It encodes CASTGTNEKLFF.

The chain employs TRBV28 and TRBJ2-1; TRBD2 agrees at 11 bases. The CDR3 covers 14 residues. CDR1 is MDHEN, CDR2 SYDVKM, per germline. Germline trimming cut 4 bases from V and 7 bases from J; bases unmatched to any gene: 3. The CDR3 region is CASSSSGRTNEQFF. CDR3 DNA: TGTGCCAGCAGTTCTAGCGGGAGGACTAATGAGCAGTTCTTC.

The chain combines TRBV2 with TRBJ1-4, with 8 bases lining up with TRBD1. With 3 bases clipped from V and 5 bases from J, the junction kept 5 bases outside the gene matches. This CDR3 contains 15 residues. CDR1 and CDR2 from the germline V gene are SNHLY and FYNNEI. The CDR3 here is CASSDVGQGNEKLFF. The DNA for the CDR3 is TGTGCCAGCAGTGATGTTGGACAGGGAAATGAAAAACTGTTTTTT.

This clone was found once. The chain employs TRBV24-1 and TRBJ1-2, with D perhaps matching TRBD1 (5 bases). Per germline, CDR1 KGHDR and CDR2 SFDVKD. The CDR3 length is 14 residues. Trimming cost V 12 bases and J 0 bases, with 16 bases left between them. Written as DNA, the CDR3 is TGTGCCGTAAGCGGGGCAGACTCTAACTATGGCTACACCTTC. Residues: CAVSGADSNYGYTF.

The chain has TRBV6-2 or TRBV6-3 and TRBJ2-7; D is possibly TRBD1 (6 bases). The V and J ends lost 2 bases and 2 bases respectively, with 16 bases between them. Germline V gene lookup returns CDR1 MNHEY and CDR2 SVGEGT. The CDR3 has 16 amino acids. The CDR3 region has the DNA TGTGCCAGCAGTTACGCCCAGGGGTCCCCAACCTACGAGCAGTACTTC. This encodes CASSYAQGSPTYEQYF.

The chain joins TRBV6-5 to TRBJ2-1; weak D call: TRBD1 (6 bases). CDR3 length: 15 amino acids. Germline V lookup: CDR1 MNHEY, CDR2 SVGAGI. V was cut by 0 bases and J by 9 bases, with 15 bases left in between. The CDR3 spells CASSYSGRGRGEQFF. CDR3 DNA: TGTGCCAGCAGTTACTCGGGCAGGGGTAGGGGTGAGCAGTTCTTC.

The chain joins TRBV28 to TRBJ1-2; 7 positions agree with TRBD1. Germline V gives CDR1 MDHEN, CDR2 SYDVKM. The CDR3 extends over 16 amino acids. With V trimmed by 5 bases and J by 4 bases, 13 bases remained unmatched. This CDR3 reads CASSIPRRGPGYGYTF. CDR3 sequence (DNA): TGTGCCAGCAGTATCCCGCGGAGGGGGCCGGGCTATGGCTACACCTTC.

The V gene is TRBV6-5, the J gene TRBJ1-4; no definite D call. The CDR3 is made up of 15 amino acids. Germline V gene data show CDR1 as MNHEY and CDR2 as SVGAGI. V lost 6 bases to trimming and J lost 2 bases, with 13 bases between them. CDR3 DNA sequence: TGTGCCAGCAGCCCACTAAAGGCGACTAATGAAAAACTGTTTTTT. Translated: CASSPLKATNEKLFF.

CDR3 sequence reads: CASSQGRGGRARNEQFF. CDR3 coding DNA: TGCGCCAGCAGCCAAGGTCGCGGCGGGAGGGCCAGAAATGAGCAGTTCTTC. The chain joins TRBV4-1 to TRBJ2-1, with 9 bases matching TRBD2. The CDR3 totals 17 residues. With V trimmed by 1 base and J by 7 bases, 11 bases remained unmatched. CDR1 and CDR2 from the germline V gene are MGHRA and YSYEKL.

V usage is TRBV5-4 and J usage is TRBJ1-5, with 7 bases fitting TRBD1. The CDR3 spans 15 residues. Trimming at V came to 0 bases and at J to 7 bases, leaving 7 bases not matched to a gene. The V gene's germline CDR1 is SGHNT and CDR2 YYREEE (reference sequence). The CDR3 reads CASSLGGGAAQPQHF. As DNA, the CDR3 is TGTGCCAGCAGCTTGGGAGGGGGCGCCGCCCAGCCCCAGCATTTT.

The chain employs TRBV7-9 and TRBJ1-1; the D gene is possibly TRBD1 (5 bases). CDR3 length: 14 amino acids. From germline, CDR1 is SEHNR and CDR2 FQNEAQ (reference sequence). V was shortened by 6 bases and J by 0 bases, with 11 bases between the two germline ends. The DNA of the CDR3 is TGTGCCAGCAGTTCAGGGACCCTGAACACTGAAGCTTTCTTT. Protein: CASSSGTLNTEAFF.

The chain recombines TRBV5-1 with TRBJ2-7; D not resolved. V lost 2 bases and J 1 base, leaving 10 bases between the germline ends. Looked up from germline, CDR1 is SGHRS and CDR2 is YFSETQ. The CDR3 has 14 residues. The DNA of the CDR3 is TGCGCCAGCAGCTTCCCGACTGCGTCCTACGAGCAGTACTTC. This encodes CASSFPTASYEQYF.

This chain uses TRBV18 with TRBJ2-2, with 12 bases lining up with TRBD2. The CDR3 sequence is 17 residues long. The germline V gene has CDR1 KGHSH and CDR2 LQKENI. V gave up 2 bases and J gave up 2 bases; unmatched junction bases: 3. The CDR3 sequence is CASSPASGRANTGELFF. CDR3 nucleotides: TGTGCCAGCTCACCAGCTAGCGGGAGGGCAAACACCGGGGAGCTGTTTTTT.

The genes are TRBV19 and TRBJ2-1; a possible D gene is TRBD2 (5 bases). From germline, CDR1 is LNHDA and CDR2 SQIVND (reference sequence). V was cut by 6 bases and J by 7 bases, with 10 bases left in between. This CDR3 is built from 12 residues. The CDR3: CASRDWLNEQFF. CDR3 coding DNA: TGTGCCAGTAGGGACTGGTTGAATGAGCAGTTCTTC.

The chain is built from TRBV3-1 (or the pseudogene TRBV3-2) and TRBJ2-7; no clear D. The germline gives CDR1 LGHDT, CDR2 YNNKEL (reference sequence). The CDR3 is made up of 12 amino acids. Trimming stripped 0 bases from V and 4 bases from J, with 4 bases between. This CDR3 reads CASSQEGYEQYF. In nucleotides, the CDR3 is TGTGCCAGCAGCCAAGAGGGTTACGAGCAGTACTTC.

The chain employs TRBV28 and TRBJ1-1; tentatively, D is TRBD1 (6 bases). The CDR3 consists of 13 residues. Between the trimmed V and J ends, which lost 5 bases and 3 bases, there was a span of 10 bases. Germline-derived CDR1 and CDR2 are MDHEN and SYDVKM. The DNA of the CDR3 is TGTGCCAGCAGTGTACCAGGGGACACTGAAGCTTTCTTT. Translating gives CASSVPGDTEAFF.

V gene TRBV7-2 combines with J gene TRBJ1-1; D unclear. Per germline, CDR1 SGHTA and CDR2 FQGNSA. The CDR3 totals 14 residues. V lost 2 bases to trimming and J lost 4 bases, with 11 bases between them. The chain's CDR3 is CASSLLSVVTEAFF. CDR3 coding DNA: TGTGCCAGCAGCTTATTATCGGTCGTCACTGAAGCTTTCTTT.

The chain is built from TRBV5-1 and TRBJ2-2; D gene ambiguous. The CDR3 contains 14 residues. Trimming left V 2 bases short and J 0 bases short, with 5 bases between. Germline V gene data show CDR1 as SGHRS and CDR2 as YFSETQ. The CDR3 region has the DNA TGCGCCAGCAGCTTCGTCCCGAACACCGGGGAGCTGTTTTTT. Its protein is CASSFVPNTGELFF.

The V gene is TRBV3-1 (or the pseudogene TRBV3-2), the J gene TRBJ1-6; D perhaps matches TRBD1 (5 bases). V lost 1 base and J lost 7, with 11 bases in between. CDR1 is LGHDT, CDR2 YNNKEL, per germline (reference sequence). The CDR3 has 15 amino acids. For the CDR3, the DNA is TGTGCCAGCAGCCAAGTAAGGGGCCGGAATTCACCCCTCCACTTT. Residues: CASSQVRGRNSPLHF.